One and the same sample provided the 21 T cell receptor beta chains below, sequenced in a study of long-term antiretroviral therapy in people with HIV. The authors ran the immunoSEQ assay, v3.0, at survey level. Assay: immunoSEQ multiplex PCR; the TCRdb copy retains only in-frame clones and omits some. The sample has fewer than 30,000 clones; more than 70% are singletons. Specimen: unsorted PBMCs, collected 0.8 years after starting antiretroviral therapy. All receptors derive from a woman aged 25 to 39 with HIV.

The V gene is TRBV6-1, the J gene TRBJ2-1; D may be TRBD1 (5 bases). Trimming stripped 2 bases from V and 7 bases from J, with 15 bases between. The CDR3 has 15 amino acids. Germline lookup yields CDR1 MNHNS and CDR2 SASEGT. The chain's CDR3 is CASSENPRAVNEQFF. CDR3 nucleotides: TGTGCCAGCAGTGAAAACCCCAGGGCTGTTAATGAGCAGTTCTTC.

The V and J genes are TRBV5-1 and TRBJ1-1, with D hard to call. This CDR3 comprises 15 residues. The germline V and J ends were trimmed by 3 bases and 1 base, with 13 bases remaining between them. The germline CDR1 and CDR2 sequences are SGHRS and YFSETQ. In nucleotides, the CDR3 is TGCGCCAGCAGCTCGGCGATGCGAACGAACACTGAAGCTTTCTTT. Encoded protein: CASSSAMRTNTEAFF.

The chain joins TRBV18 to TRBJ1-1; D remains unclear. This CDR3 has 15 residues. Trimming cost V 2 bases and J 4 bases, with 14 bases left between them. The V gene's germline CDR1 is KGHSH and CDR2 LQKENI. The CDR3 sequence is CASSPGAGKSTEAFF. CDR3 nucleotides: TGTGCCAGCTCACCAGGCGCAGGTAAAAGCACTGAAGCTTTCTTT.

The rearrangement links TRBV6-1 to TRBJ2-7; TRBD1 is a possible D gene (6 bases). CDR3 size: 12 residues. V lost 7 bases, J lost 4 bases, and 11 bases lay in between. CDR1 and CDR2 from the germline V gene are MNHNS and SASEGT. The CDR3: CASNQGIYEQYF. In DNA, the CDR3 is TGTGCCAGCAACCAGGGGATATACGAGCAGTACTTC.

This chain connects TRBV5-6 to TRBJ1-2; D is ambiguous. V gave up 2 bases and J gave up 3 bases, with 14 bases separating them. The germline V gene encodes CDR1 SGHDT and CDR2 YYEEEE. This CDR3 contains 15 residues. CDR3 bases: TGTGCCAGCAGCTTCCCGGACGAAGTCTACTATGGCTACACCTTC. This translates into CASSFPDEVYYGYTF.

The chain uses TRBV30 and TRBJ2-5; D gene uncertain. Germline lookup yields CDR1 GTSNPN and CDR2 SVGIG (reference sequence). The CDR3 is made up of 14 amino acids. V was pared by 0 bases and J by 2 bases, with 10 bases between. CDR3 amino acids: CAWSVSPFQETQYF. CDR3 DNA: TGTGCCTGGAGTGTATCCCCCTTTCAAGAGACCCAGTACTTC.

The chain recombines TRBV19 with TRBJ1-1; TRBD1 is a possible D gene (5 bases). The CDR3 contains 15 residues. V lost 2 bases and J 1 base, leaving 11 bases between the germline ends. Looked up from germline, CDR1 is LNHDA and CDR2 is SQIVND (reference sequence). The DNA for the CDR3 is TGTGCCAGTAGTATATCGGGAGGGGCGAACACTGAAGCTTTCTTT. Translated: CASSISGGANTEAFF. Using reference TRBV19 and TRBJ1-1 for the parts outside the CDR3, the full variable domain is DGGITQSPKYLFRKEGQNVTLSCEQNLNHDAMYWYRQDPGQGLRLIYYSQIVNDFQKGDIAEGYSVSREKKESFPLTVTSAQKNPTAFYLCASSISGGANTEAFFGQGTRLTVV.

CDR3: CATSRDQQPQHF. The CDR3 nucleotides read TGTGCCACCAGCAGAGATCAACAGCCCCAGCATTTT. The chain is built from TRBV15 and TRBJ1-5, with D unclear. CDR1 is LNHNV, CDR2 YYDKDF, per germline (reference sequence). Trimming shortened V by 0 bases and J by 7 bases, and 4 bases separated the two germline ends. There are 12 residues in the CDR3.

This chain uses TRBV5-1 with TRBJ1-1; D is ambiguous. The CDR3 is made up of 13 amino acids. V was shortened by 7 bases and J by 1 base, with 11 bases between the two germline ends. Per the germline V gene, CDR1 is SGHRS and CDR2 is YFSETQ. The CDR3 spells CASRWSENTEAFF. CDR3 nucleotides: TGCGCCAGCCGTTGGTCGGAGAACACTGAAGCTTTCTTT.

This clone is a singleton in its sample. The chain employs TRBV7-9 and TRBJ1-3; a possible D gene is TRBD1 (5 bases). Germline V CDR1 and CDR2: SEHNR, FQNEAQ (reference sequence). V was shortened by 1 base and J by 0 bases, with 16 bases between the two germline ends. The CDR3 has 18 amino acids. The CDR3 loop is CASSLGRLGVPSGNTIYF. The CDR3 DNA sequence: TGTGCCAGCAGCTTAGGGCGACTGGGGGTCCCCTCTGGAAACACCATATATTTT.

This clone was recorded once. The chain uses TRBV5-1 and TRBJ1-1, with TRBD1 identical over 7 bases. The CDR3 contains 16 residues. Germline V lookup: CDR1 SGHRS, CDR2 YFSETQ. J was trimmed by 1 base and V by 1 base; bases with no gene match: 7. In nucleotides, the CDR3 is TGCGCCAGCAGCTTGACGGGACAGCCTCCGAACACTGAAGCTTTCTTT. It codes for CASSLTGQPPNTEAFF.

The rearrangement links TRBV30 to TRBJ1-3, with D unresolved. V was cut by 1 base and J by 4 bases, with 11 bases left in between. Germline assignment: CDR1 GTSNPN and CDR2 SVGIG (reference sequence). CDR3 length: 14 residues. CDR3 sequence: CAWSGSAMGNTIYF. The CDR3 DNA reads as TGTGCCTGGAGTGGCTCTGCGATGGGAAACACCATATATTTT.

The chain couples TRBV5-1 to TRBJ2-5, with D maybe TRBD2 (6 bases). Germline V lookup: CDR1 SGHRS, CDR2 YFSETQ. This CDR3 has 16 residues. Trimming pared 0 bases from V and 2 bases from J, leaving 14 bases between. This CDR3 reads CASSLGRVGGQETQYF. CDR3 coding DNA: TGCGCCAGCAGCTTGGGGCGTGTTGGGGGGCAAGAGACCCAGTACTTC.

This clone was detected only a few times. This chain uses TRBV19 with TRBJ1-1; TRBD1 agrees at 7 bases. The V segment lost 4 bases and the J segment 1 base; nucleotides outside the gene matches: 18. The CDR3 contains 19 residues. CDR1 is LNHDA, CDR2 SQIVND, per germline (reference sequence). CDR3: CASSKSPGGSFAKNTEAFF. In DNA, the CDR3 is TGTGCCAGTAGTAAGTCGCCAGGGGGGAGCTTCGCAAAGAACACTGAAGCTTTCTTT.

The chain combines TRBV6-5 with TRBJ1-2; D may be TRBD1 (5 bases). Germline V gene lookup returns CDR1 MNHEY and CDR2 SVGAGI. Trimming took off 5 bases at V and 8 bases at J, with 15 bases between the two ends. CDR3 size: 13 residues. The CDR3 spells CASSAYGARGYTF. In DNA, the CDR3 is TGTGCCAGCAGTGCATACGGGGCGCGGGGCTACACCTTC.

V usage is TRBV18 and J usage is TRBJ2-3, with TRBD1 matching 8 bases. CDR3 length: 15 amino acids. Losses at the gene ends were 3 bases for V and 0 bases for J; bases not matched to a gene: 2. CDR1 KGHSH and CDR2 LQKENI come from the germline V gene. The CDR3 loop reads CASSPTGGSTDTQYF. For the CDR3, the DNA is TGTGCCAGCTCACCCACAGGGGGGAGCACAGATACGCAGTATTTT.

The chain recombines TRBV6-1 with TRBJ1-3, with D uncertain. Looked up from germline, CDR1 is MNHNS and CDR2 is SASEGT. Trimming shortened V by 1 base and J by 3 bases, and 10 bases separated the two germline ends. This CDR3 spans 15 amino acids. The DNA of the CDR3 is TGTGCCAGCAGTGAAGGAAGGCACAATGGAAACACCATATATTTT. This sequence encodes CASSEGRHNGNTIYF.

The CDR3 here is CASSQGQGGIGNEQFF. The CDR3 DNA reads as TGTGCCAGCAGCCAGGGACAGGGTGGTATTGGCAATGAGCAGTTCTTC. The genes are TRBV4-2 and TRBJ2-1, with TRBD1 identical over 9 bases. This CDR3 has 16 amino acids. J was trimmed by 6 bases and V by 3 bases; bases with no gene match: 9. The V gene's germline CDR1 is LGHNA and CDR2 YNFKEQ.

The V gene is TRBV7-8, the J gene TRBJ2-1; no firm D call. CDR1 SGHVS and CDR2 FQNEAQ come from the germline V gene. The V end was cut by 0 bases, the J end by 3 bases, with 3 bases between. The CDR3 covers 13 residues. CDR3 nucleotide sequence: TGTGCCAGCAGCTTAGCAGTCTACAATGAGCAGTTCTTC. It codes for CASSLAVYNEQFF.

The rearrangement joins TRBV6-6 to TRBJ2-1; no definite D call. The CDR3 is 11 amino acids. Germline V gives CDR1 MNHNY, CDR2 SVGAGI (reference sequence). The V end was cut by 5 bases, the J end by 9 bases, with 8 bases between. The CDR3 loop reads CASSTIGEQFF. In nucleotides, the CDR3 is TGTGCCAGCAGTACGATCGGTGAGCAGTTCTTC.

The V and J genes are TRBV30 and TRBJ1-1; 9 bases map to TRBD1. The V gene's germline CDR1 is GTSNPN and CDR2 SVGIG (reference sequence). The CDR3 is made up of 16 amino acids. J was trimmed by 6 bases and V by 4 bases; bases with no gene match: 15. Here the CDR3 reads CAWTLLQGAGRAEAFF. CDR3 sequence (DNA): TGTGCCTGGACTTTACTACAGGGGGCGGGGAGGGCTGAAGCTTTCTTT.